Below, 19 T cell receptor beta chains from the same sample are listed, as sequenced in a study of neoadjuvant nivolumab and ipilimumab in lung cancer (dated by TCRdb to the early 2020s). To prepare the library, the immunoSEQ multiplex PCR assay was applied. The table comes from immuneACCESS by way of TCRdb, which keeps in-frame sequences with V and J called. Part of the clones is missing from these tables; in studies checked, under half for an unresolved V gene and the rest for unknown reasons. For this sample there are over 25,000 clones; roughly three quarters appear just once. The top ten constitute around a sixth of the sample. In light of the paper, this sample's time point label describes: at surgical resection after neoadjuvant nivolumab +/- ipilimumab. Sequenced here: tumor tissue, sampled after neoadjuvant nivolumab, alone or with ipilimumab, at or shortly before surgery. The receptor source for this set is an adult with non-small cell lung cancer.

DNA for the CDR3: TGTGCCAGCAGCCTCGGGAGCCAAGAGACCCAGTACTTC. Encoded protein: CASSLGSQETQYF. The rearrangement joins TRBV5-6 to TRBJ2-5; TRBD2 is a possible D gene (6 bases). CDR1 is SGHDT, CDR2 YYEEEE, per germline. The CDR3 has 13 residues. Trimming took off 4 bases at V and 1 base at J, with 8 bases between the two ends.

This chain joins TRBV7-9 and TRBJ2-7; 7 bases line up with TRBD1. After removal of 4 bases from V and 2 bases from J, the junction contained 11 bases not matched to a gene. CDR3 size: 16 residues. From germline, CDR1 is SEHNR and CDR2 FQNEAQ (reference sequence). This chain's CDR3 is CASSSRTGVRTYEQYF. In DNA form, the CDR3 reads TGTGCCAGCAGCTCACGAACAGGGGTAAGGACCTACGAGCAGTACTTC.

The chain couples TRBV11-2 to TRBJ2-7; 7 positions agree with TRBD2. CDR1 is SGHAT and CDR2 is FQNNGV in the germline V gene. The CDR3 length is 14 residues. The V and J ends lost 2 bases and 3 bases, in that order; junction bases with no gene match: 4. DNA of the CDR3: TGTGCCAGCAGCTTATACGGGGGGAACTACGAGCAGTACTTC. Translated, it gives CASSLYGGNYEQYF.

DNA for the CDR3: TGTGCCAGCAGCTTGGGGGCAAATCAGCCCCAGCATTTT. It is translated as CASSLGANQPQHF. V gene TRBV7-9 combines with J gene TRBJ1-5; possibly TRBD1 for D (6 bases). Trimming took 3 bases from V and 4 from J, leaving 7 bases between them. Germline lookup yields CDR1 SEHNR and CDR2 FQNEAQ (reference sequence). The CDR3 loop spans 13 amino acids.

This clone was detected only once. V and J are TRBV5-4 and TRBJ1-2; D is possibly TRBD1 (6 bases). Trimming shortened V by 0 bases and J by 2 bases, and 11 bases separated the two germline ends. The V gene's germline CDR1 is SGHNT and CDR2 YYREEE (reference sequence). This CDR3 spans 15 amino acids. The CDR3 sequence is CASSLVGGENYGYTF. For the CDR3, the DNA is TGTGCCAGCAGCTTGGTAGGGGGGGAGAACTATGGCTACACCTTC. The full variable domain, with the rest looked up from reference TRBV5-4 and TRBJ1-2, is ETGVTQSPTHLIKTRGQQVTLRCSSQSGHNTVSWYQQALGQGPQFIFQYYREEENGRGNFPPRFSGLQFPNYSSELNVNALELDDSALYLCASSLVGGENYGYTFGSGTRLTVV.

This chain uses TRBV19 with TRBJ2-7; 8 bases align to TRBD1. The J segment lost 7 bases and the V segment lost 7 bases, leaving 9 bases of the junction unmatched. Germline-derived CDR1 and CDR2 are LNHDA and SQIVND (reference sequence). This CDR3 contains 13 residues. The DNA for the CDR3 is TGTGCCAGTAACGAGCAGGGGGCGCGAGAGCAGTACTTC. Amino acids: CASNEQGAREQYF.

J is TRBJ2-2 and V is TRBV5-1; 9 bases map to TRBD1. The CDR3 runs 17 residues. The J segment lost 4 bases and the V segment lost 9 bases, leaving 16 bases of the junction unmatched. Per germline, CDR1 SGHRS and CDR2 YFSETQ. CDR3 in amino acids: CATQVAGTGMATGELFF. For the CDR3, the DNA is TGCGCCACCCAAGTCGCCGGGACAGGGATGGCCACCGGGGAGCTGTTTTTT. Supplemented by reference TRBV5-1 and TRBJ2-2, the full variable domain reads KAGVTQTPRYLIKTRGQQVTLSCSPISGHRSVSWYQQTPGQGLQFLFEYFSETQRNKGNFPGRFSGRQFSNSRSEMNVSTLELGDSALYLCATQVAGTGMATGELFFGEGSRLTVL.

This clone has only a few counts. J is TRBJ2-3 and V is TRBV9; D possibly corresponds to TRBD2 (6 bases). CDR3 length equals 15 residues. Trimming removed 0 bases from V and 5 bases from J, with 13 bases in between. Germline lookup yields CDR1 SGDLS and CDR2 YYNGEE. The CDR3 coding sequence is TGTGCCAGCAGCGTAGCGGAGACTAGTTTAGATACGCAGTATTTT. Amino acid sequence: CASSVAETSLDTQYF.

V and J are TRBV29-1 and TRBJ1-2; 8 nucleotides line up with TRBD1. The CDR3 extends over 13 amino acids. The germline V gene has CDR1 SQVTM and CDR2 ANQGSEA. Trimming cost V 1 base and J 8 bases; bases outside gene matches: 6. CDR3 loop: CSVEVAGGAGYTF. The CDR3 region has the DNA TGCAGCGTTGAAGTTGCAGGGGGCGCCGGCTACACCTTC.

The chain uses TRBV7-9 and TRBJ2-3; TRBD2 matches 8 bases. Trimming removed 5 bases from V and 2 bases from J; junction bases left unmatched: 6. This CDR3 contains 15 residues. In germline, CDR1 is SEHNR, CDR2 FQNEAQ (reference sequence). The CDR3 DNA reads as TGTGCCAGCAGCGGGCGGGGGGTCTCCACAGATACGCAGTATTTT. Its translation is CASSGRGVSTDTQYF.

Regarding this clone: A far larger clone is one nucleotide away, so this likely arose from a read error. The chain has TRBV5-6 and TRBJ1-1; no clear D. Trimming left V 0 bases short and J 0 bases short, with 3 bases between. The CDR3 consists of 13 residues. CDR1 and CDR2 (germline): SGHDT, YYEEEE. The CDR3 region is CASSLELNTEAFF. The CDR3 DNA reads TGTGCCAGCAGCTTGGAGCTGAACACTGAAGCTTTCTTT.

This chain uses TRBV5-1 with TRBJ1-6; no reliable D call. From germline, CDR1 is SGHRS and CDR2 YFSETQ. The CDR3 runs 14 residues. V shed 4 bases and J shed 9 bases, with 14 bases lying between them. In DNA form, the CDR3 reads TGCGCCAGCAGCGAAGGGTCGGACGGTTCACCCCTCCACTTT. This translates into CASSEGSDGSPLHF.

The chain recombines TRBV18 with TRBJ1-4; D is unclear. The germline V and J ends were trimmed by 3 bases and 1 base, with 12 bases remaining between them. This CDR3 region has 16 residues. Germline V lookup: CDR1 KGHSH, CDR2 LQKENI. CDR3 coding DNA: TGTGCCAGCTCACCCGACGCATCGGGAACTAATGAAAAACTGTTTTTT. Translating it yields CASSPDASGTNEKLFF.

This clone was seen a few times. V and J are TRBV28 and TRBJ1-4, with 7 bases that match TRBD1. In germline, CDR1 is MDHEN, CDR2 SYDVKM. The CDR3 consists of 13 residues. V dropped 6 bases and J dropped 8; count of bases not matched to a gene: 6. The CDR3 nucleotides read TGTGCCAGCAGGAGACAGGGAAGCGAAAAACTGTTTTTT. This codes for CASRRQGSEKLFF.

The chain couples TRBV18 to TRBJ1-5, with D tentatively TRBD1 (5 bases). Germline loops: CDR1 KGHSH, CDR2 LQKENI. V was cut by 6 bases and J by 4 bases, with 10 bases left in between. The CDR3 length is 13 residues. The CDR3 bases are TGTGCCAGCTCCCAGACAGATAATCAGCCCCAGCATTTT. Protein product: CASSQTDNQPQHF. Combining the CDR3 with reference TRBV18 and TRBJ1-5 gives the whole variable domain NAGVMQNPRHLVRRRGQEARLRCSPMKGHSHVYWYRQLPEEGLKFMVYLQKENIIDESGMPKERFSAEFPKEGPSILRIQQVVRGDSAAYFCASSQTDNQPQHFGDGTRLSIL.

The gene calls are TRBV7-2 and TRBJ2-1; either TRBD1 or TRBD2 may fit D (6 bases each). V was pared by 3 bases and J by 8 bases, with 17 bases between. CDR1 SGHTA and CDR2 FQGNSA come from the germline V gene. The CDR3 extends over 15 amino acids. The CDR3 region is CASSFYRAGEDEQFF. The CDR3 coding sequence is TGTGCCAGCAGCTTCTATCGGGCAGGGGAGGATGAGCAGTTCTTC.

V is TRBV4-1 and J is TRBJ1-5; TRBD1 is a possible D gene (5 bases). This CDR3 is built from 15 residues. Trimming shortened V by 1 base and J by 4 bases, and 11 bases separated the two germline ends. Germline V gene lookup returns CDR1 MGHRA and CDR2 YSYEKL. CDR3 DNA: TGCGCCAGCAGCCAAGTGGCAGGGCAGAATCAGCCCCAGCATTTT. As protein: CASSQVAGQNQPQHF.

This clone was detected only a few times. Written as DNA, the CDR3 is TGTGCCAGCAGCTGGGGCACAGGGGGGTACACTGAAGCTTTCTTT. The encoded protein is CASSWGTGGYTEAFF. The chain has TRBV5-5 and TRBJ1-1; 8 nucleotides line up with TRBD1. The germline V gene encodes CDR1 SGHKS and CDR2 YYEKEE (reference sequence). This CDR3 is 15 amino acids long. V trimming: 3 bases; J trimming: 3 bases; junction bases outside the gene matches: 7.

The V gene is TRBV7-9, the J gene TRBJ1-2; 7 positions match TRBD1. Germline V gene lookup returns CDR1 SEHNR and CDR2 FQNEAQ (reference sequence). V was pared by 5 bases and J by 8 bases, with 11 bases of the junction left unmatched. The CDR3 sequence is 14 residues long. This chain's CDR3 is CASSKQGILGGYTF. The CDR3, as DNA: TGTGCCAGCAGCAAACAGGGGATTTTGGGGGGCTACACCTTC. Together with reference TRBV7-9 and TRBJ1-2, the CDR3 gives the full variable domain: DTGVSQNPRHKITKRGQNVTFRCDPISEHNRLYWYRQTLGQGPEFLTYFQNEAQLEKSRLLSDRFSAERPKGSFSTLEIQRTEQGDSAMYLCASSKQGILGGYTFGSGTRLTVV.